This T cell receptor (beta chain) was recorded in a study of T-cell reconstitution after alpha-beta-depleted transplantation in children (dated by TCRdb to between 2015 and 2016). In the study overall: T-cell immune reconstitution after TCRalphabeta/CD19-depleted allogeneic hematopoietic cell transplantation in children was quantitatively tracked in the study by means of TCR repertoire profiling.

The germline V gene (reference sequence) gives CDR1 as DFQATT and CDR2 as SNEGSKA. Germline trimming amounts to 3 bases on V and 0 bases on J, with 5 as the count of junction bases outside the gene matches. The CDR3 measures 15 amino acids from cysteine to phenylalanine. The CDR3 DNA has 45 bases and is translated from base 1. The library was made by PCR. Reads for this sample came from an Illumina HiSeq 2500. To normalize quantification of the TCRbeta repertoire, the TCR libraries were built with molecular barcoding that relied on unique molecular identifiers. TCRdb handled the public reads itself, with Q25 trimming in fastp and clone calling in MiXCR, and kept productive beta chains. Rows merge per CDR3 protein into single entries with the most common DNA and genes. The sample table shows roughly 160,000 distinct CDR3 sequences, and 11% are seen once. The ten biggest clones cover less than 15% of the sample.

The sample's treatment or condition label, in plain terms: allogeneic hematopoietic cell transplantation with graft depleted of TCRalphabeta T cells and CD19 B cells. TCRalphabeta/CD19-depleted allogeneic hematopoietic cell grafts were given to the transplant recipients, all of whom were children. Paper-wide results and their limitations: In some patients, high TCRbeta diversity at day 60 was attributed to recipient T cells and intrathymic progenitors that had survived conditioning. About two months after transplant, the apparently early recovery of alphabetaT-cell counts reportedly depended on just several hundred clones that had expanded rapidly and came from non-depleted graft cells. Over the following months the frequencies of hyperexpanded clones went down, and after one year T-cell counts and TCRbeta diversity were mostly credited to newly produced T cells.

Comment on this clonotype: Its antigen remains unidentified. No per-base quality is available; no much larger clone lies one base away.

Sequences were derived from PBMCs, sampled before TCRalphabeta/CD19-depleted stem cell transplant. This chain is built from TRBV20-1 and TRBJ2-7; 10 middle bases align to TRBD2. The receptor comes from a boy younger than 10 with acute myeloid leukemia, due to receive a stem cell transplant. The nucleotide sequence reads TGCAGTGCTAGGCCTAGCGGGAGTAGCTCCTACGAGCAGTACTTC. This sequence encodes CSARPSGSSSYEQYF.